This record covers a single T cell receptor beta chain. As yet, its antigen is unknown. V lost 7 bases, J lost 3 bases, and 10 bases lay in between. Germline lookup yields CDR1 LNHDA and CDR2 SQIVND (reference sequence). The CDR3 has 13 residues. Both 60 Vbeta primers and 13 Jbeta primers went into the PCR. Clones were read by immunoSEQ multiplex PCR, and TCRdb kept only the in-frame ones, dropping some. The sample has 50,000 to 70,000 clones. This specimen belongs to a study of cytomegalovirus exposure and HLA in healthy donors. Overall study results and limits: Researchers had no immune exposure information except CMV serostatus available. In vitro data verified three CMV-associated chains as specific for CMV antigens. A later analysis appeared to link common viral pathogens to several of the most significant clusters.

The chain recombines TRBV19 with TRBJ2-4; D possibly corresponds to TRBD1 (6 bases). The TCR was taken from a male donor in good health and CMV-seronegative. The sequenced material came from PBMCs. CDR3 DNA: TGTGCCAGTAAGGACAGACTCAAAAACATTCAGTACTTC. Its translation is CASKDRLKNIQYF.